What follows are 32 T cell receptor beta chains derived from one specimen sequenced in a study of control samples from healthy donors and cancer patients. Profiled with immunoSEQ multiplex PCR; TCRdb holds only in-frame clones, not every one. The table has roughly 130,000 clones, 85% to 95% seen once. What was sequenced was PBMCs. The receptors were sampled from a man in his 60s with colorectal cancer.

The V and J genes are TRBV6-2 or TRBV6-3 and TRBJ2-1, with TRBD2 identical over 8 bases. J lost 0 bases, V lost 1 base, and 11 bases had no gene match. The CDR3 runs to 19 residues. Germline CDR1 reads MNHEY; CDR2 reads SVGEGT. DNA of the CDR3: TGTGCCAGCAGTTACTGGCTGGCGGGGGGCTCGAGCTCCTACAATGAGCAGTTCTTC. It is translated as CASSYWLAGGSSSYNEQFF.

The genes are TRBV5-1 and TRBJ2-5, with 11 nucleotides matching TRBD2. The CDR3 loop spans 19 amino acids. CDR1 is SGHRS, CDR2 YFSETQ, per germline. Germline trimming cut 3 bases from V and 2 bases from J; bases unmatched to any gene: 15. CDR3 DNA: TGCGCCAGCAGCTCTGGTAGCGGGGGGGCCATTGGTGCTCAAGAGACCCAGTACTTC. Its protein product is CASSSGSGGAIGAQETQYF.

This clone appeared once. This chain joins TRBV5-1 and TRBJ1-2, with TRBD1 matching 9 bases. Looked up from germline, CDR1 is SGHRS and CDR2 is YFSETQ. The CDR3 has 16 residues. The V gene end was trimmed by 5 bases and the J gene end by 7 bases; junction bases not matched to a gene: 15. The CDR3 is CASSTGGAGVSGGYTF. The CDR3 DNA is TGCGCCAGCAGTACAGGGGGCGCTGGGGTCTCTGGTGGCTACACCTTC. Using reference TRBV5-1 and TRBJ1-2 for the parts outside the CDR3, the full variable domain is KAGVTQTPRYLIKTRGQQVTLSCSPISGHRSVSWYQQTPGQGLQFLFEYFSETQRNKGNFPGRFSGRQFSNSRSEMNVSTLELGDSALYLCASSTGGAGVSGGYTFGSGTRLTVV.

This clone was observed once. The chain employs TRBV29-1 and TRBJ1-4; D not resolved. Trimming cost V 4 bases and J 3 bases, with 9 bases left between them. Per germline, CDR1 SQVTM and CDR2 ANQGSEA. The CDR3 runs 13 residues. The CDR3 is CSVGLRANEKLFF. CDR3 nucleotides: TGCAGCGTTGGTCTGAGGGCTAATGAAAAACTGTTTTTT.

This chain joins TRBV19 and TRBJ1-1; D gene uncertain. Per the germline V gene, CDR1 is LNHDA and CDR2 is SQIVND (reference sequence). The CDR3 is 13 amino acids. Between the trimmed V and J ends, which lost 2 bases and 7 bases, there was a span of 11 bases. CDR3 amino acids: CASSIMVLGEAFF. CDR3 coding DNA: TGTGCCAGTAGTATAATGGTCCTGGGTGAAGCTTTCTTT. Full variable domain (outside the CDR3, taken from reference TRBV19 and TRBJ1-1): DGGITQSPKYLFRKEGQNVTLSCEQNLNHDAMYWYRQDPGQGLRLIYYSQIVNDFQKGDIAEGYSVSREKKESFPLTVTSAQKNPTAFYLCASSIMVLGEAFFGQGTRLTVV.

The V gene is TRBV2, the J gene TRBJ1-1; D uncertain. Between the trimmed V and J ends, which lost 4 bases and 7 bases, there was a span of 13 bases. CDR1 is SNHLY, CDR2 FYNNEI, per germline. The CDR3 contains 13 residues. CDR3 coding DNA: TGTGCCAGCAGTGGTCAGGCGCTTGATGAAGCTTTCTTT. Its protein product is CASSGQALDEAFF.

This clone was counted a single time. The gene calls are TRBV19 and TRBJ1-5; D not resolved. This CDR3 comprises 14 residues. The germline gives CDR1 LNHDA, CDR2 SQIVND (reference sequence). The V end was cut by 5 bases, the J end by 6 bases, with 14 bases between. The CDR3 DNA sequence: TGTGCCAGTAGTGGGAGGAGCTCGGCTCAGCCCCAGCATTTT. It codes for CASSGRSSAQPQHF.

The chain is built from TRBV3-1 (or the pseudogene TRBV3-2) and TRBJ2-3; D is ambiguous. This CDR3 has 16 residues. V was pared by 0 bases and J by 0 bases, with 10 bases between. In germline, CDR1 is LGHDT, CDR2 YNNKEL (reference sequence). The CDR3 DNA reads as TGTGCCAGCAGCCAAGATGCGGCACCAAGCACAGATACGCAGTATTTT. Translating gives CASSQDAAPSTDTQYF.

J is TRBJ1-5 and V is TRBV4-1; perhaps TRBD1 as D (6 bases). V shed 0 bases and J shed 4 bases, with 13 bases lying between them. CDR1 is MGHRA and CDR2 is YSYEKL in the germline V gene. This CDR3 region has 16 residues. The CDR3 loop reads CASSQDLGGRNQPQHF. The CDR3 bases are TGCGCCAGCAGCCAAGATCTGGGGGGGCGGAATCAGCCCCAGCATTTT.

The chain joins TRBV18 to TRBJ1-3, with D possibly TRBD1 on 5 matching bases. Germline assignment: CDR1 KGHSH and CDR2 LQKENI. With 1 base removed from V and 2 bases from J, the gap between germline ends came to 12 bases. The CDR3 sequence is 16 residues long. The CDR3 nucleotides are TGTGCCAGCTCACCACTCTTGGGGACCGCTGGAAACACCATATATTTT. Its protein product is CASSPLLGTAGNTIYF.

The gene calls are TRBV9 and TRBJ2-5, with D perhaps matching TRBD2 (5 bases). V dropped 0 bases and J dropped 3 bases, with 12 bases sitting between them. This CDR3 contains 15 residues. CDR1 SGDLS and CDR2 YYNGEE come from the germline V gene. CDR3 loop: CASSVGGGSKETQYF. In nucleotides, the CDR3 is TGTGCCAGCAGCGTAGGTGGAGGCAGTAAAGAGACCCAGTACTTC.

The chain joins TRBV19 to TRBJ2-2; 8 nucleotides match TRBD1. In germline, CDR1 is LNHDA, CDR2 SQIVND (reference sequence). With V trimmed by 7 bases and J by 7 bases, 8 bases remained unmatched. The CDR3 runs 14 residues. CDR3 nucleotides: TGTGCCAGTATGGACAGGGTATTTTTCGGGGAGCTGTTTTTT. This translates into CASMDRVFFGELFF.

The V and J genes are TRBV29-1 and TRBJ1-2; D not certain. The CDR3 has 11 residues. V lost 2 bases to trimming and J lost 8 bases, with 9 bases between them. Germline CDR1 and CDR2: SQVTM and ANQGSEA. CDR3 DNA sequence: TGCAGCGTTGAAAGAAACGCGGGCTACACCTTC. This translates into CSVERNAGYTF.

V gene TRBV3-1 (or the pseudogene TRBV3-2) combines with J gene TRBJ1-2, with D maybe TRBD1 (6 bases). In germline, CDR1 is LGHDT, CDR2 YNNKEL (reference sequence). The CDR3 is 13 amino acids. The V end was cut by 0 bases, the J end by 8 bases, with 10 bases between. This chain's CDR3 is CASSQEGGGGYTF. In DNA, the CDR3 is TGTGCCAGCAGCCAAGAAGGGGGAGGCGGCTACACCTTC.

V and J are TRBV6-6 and TRBJ2-7; TRBD1 matches at 8 bases. V gave up 8 bases and J gave up 2 bases; unmatched junction bases: 8. The CDR3 totals 14 residues. Germline values: CDR1 MNHNY, CDR2 SVGAGI (reference sequence). The CDR3 reads CASLSPGQAYEQYF. The CDR3 DNA sequence: TGTGCCAGCCTATCCCCGGGACAGGCCTACGAGCAGTACTTC.

This clone showed up just a few times. This chain connects TRBV2 to TRBJ1-5; no firm D call. Trimming left V 4 bases short and J 4 bases short, with 11 bases between. Germline CDR1 reads SNHLY; CDR2 reads FYNNEI. There are 14 residues in the CDR3. CDR3 bases: TGTGCCAGCAGTGTAGTTCTCCCGAATCAGCCCCAGCATTTT. Its translation: CASSVVLPNQPQHF.

The J gene is TRBJ2-3, the V gene TRBV4-3; no clear D. The ends were cut back, 1 base at V and 0 bases at J, with 8 bases in the middle. Germline V CDR1 and CDR2: LGHNA, YSLEER. The CDR3 runs 15 residues. The CDR3 bases are TGCGCCAGCAGCCAAGGAGTGGTGAGCACAGATACGCAGTATTTT. Encoded protein: CASSQGVVSTDTQYF.

The chain employs TRBV5-1 and TRBJ2-3; 7 positions match TRBD2. Trimming removed 4 bases from V and 4 bases from J; junction bases left unmatched: 3. The germline gives CDR1 SGHRS, CDR2 YFSETQ. CDR3 length: 13 amino acids. The CDR3 coding sequence is TGCGCCAGCAGCGCGGGAGTCTCAGATACGCAGTATTTT. Translated, it gives CASSAGVSDTQYF.

The rearrangement uses TRBV7-9 and TRBJ1-2, with D perhaps TRBD1 (6 bases). Per germline, CDR1 SEHNR and CDR2 FQNEAQ (reference sequence). Trimming cost V 4 bases and J 12 bases, with 18 bases left between them. The CDR3 has 13 residues. The CDR3 reads CASSSITGSGHTF. The CDR3 DNA reads as TGTGCCAGCAGCTCCATAACAGGGAGTGGACACACCTTC.

The gene calls are TRBV19 and TRBJ2-3; TRBD2 matches 10 bases. With 7 bases clipped from V and 2 bases from J, the junction kept 9 bases outside the gene matches. The CDR3 totals 16 residues. Germline lookup yields CDR1 LNHDA and CDR2 SQIVND (reference sequence). The CDR3 here is CASTIGLAENTDTQYF. The CDR3 DNA reads as TGTGCCAGTACCATAGGACTAGCGGAAAACACAGATACGCAGTATTTT.

The chain has TRBV3-1 (or the pseudogene TRBV3-2) and TRBJ2-3; TRBD2 aligns across 10 bases. After removal of 5 bases from V and 1 base from J, the junction contained 6 bases not matched to a gene. Germline V gene lookup returns CDR1 LGHDT and CDR2 YNNKEL (reference sequence). The CDR3 totals 16 residues. CDR3 loop: CASSLGLAGGTDTQYF. The CDR3 DNA reads as TGTGCCAGCAGCTTAGGTCTAGCGGGGGGCACAGATACGCAGTATTTT.

The genes are TRBV19 and TRBJ1-5, with no clear D. The V gene's germline CDR1 is LNHDA and CDR2 SQIVND (reference sequence). Trimming took 0 bases from V and 2 from J, leaving 11 bases between them. The length of the CDR3 is 16 residues. Written as DNA, the CDR3 is TGTGCCAGTAGTATAGATCCGGCTGGTGGCAATCAGCCCCAGCATTTT. Encoded protein: CASSIDPAGGNQPQHF.

V usage is TRBV7-6 and J usage is TRBJ2-3; the D gene is possibly TRBD2 (6 bases). The CDR3 covers 13 residues. V was pared by 0 bases and J by 5 bases, with 6 bases between. The germline gives CDR1 SGHVS, CDR2 FNYEAQ. This CDR3 reads CASSLAREDTQYF. CDR3 nucleotide sequence: TGTGCCAGCAGCTTAGCGCGGGAAGATACGCAGTATTTT.

This chain joins TRBV18 and TRBJ1-5, with a possible D match to TRBD1 (5 bases). Trimming took 2 bases from V and 1 from J, leaving 9 bases between them. Germline assignment: CDR1 KGHSH and CDR2 LQKENI. This CDR3 region has 15 residues. The CDR3 region is CASSPTGPSNQPQHF. CDR3 sequence (DNA): TGTGCCAGCTCACCAACGGGACCCAGCAATCAGCCCCAGCATTTT.

For this clone: Other nucleotide sequences in the sample specify the same CDR3. The genes are TRBV4-1 and TRBJ2-7; D might be TRBD2 (5 bases). Germline CDR1 and CDR2: MGHRA and YSYEKL. This CDR3 is built from 18 residues. The V and J ends lost 1 base and 2 bases respectively, with 21 bases between them. DNA of the CDR3: TGCGCCAGCAGCCAAGCGTTCGATGAGGGCGACCGGACCTACGAGCAGTACTTC. It yields the protein CASSQAFDEGDRTYEQYF.

The V gene is TRBV6-2 or TRBV6-3, the J gene TRBJ1-2; no clear D gene. Per the germline V gene, CDR1 is MNHEY and CDR2 is SVGEGT. This CDR3 spans 16 amino acids. V gave up 2 bases and J gave up 0 bases, with 13 bases separating them. Here the CDR3 DNA reads TGTGCCAGCAGTTACCCCTCAGGCCTCGCTAACTATGGCTACACCTTC. It specifies CASSYPSGLANYGYTF.

Written as DNA, the CDR3 is TGTGCCAGCAGTTTCCAGGGGTGGACTGAAGCTTTCTTT. This sequence encodes CASSFQGWTEAFF. V is TRBV6-2 or TRBV6-3 and J is TRBJ1-1; TRBD1 is a possible D gene (6 bases). Trimming shortened V by 4 bases and J by 5 bases, and 11 bases separated the two germline ends. Germline V gives CDR1 MNHEY, CDR2 SVGEGT. This CDR3 comprises 13 residues.

This chain connects TRBV6-1 to TRBJ1-2; 8 bases align to TRBD1. Germline trimming cut 2 bases from V and 5 bases from J; bases unmatched to any gene: 7. The germline CDR1 and CDR2 sequences are MNHNS and SASEGT. The CDR3 consists of 15 residues. The CDR3, as DNA: TGTGCCAGCAGTGAAATTTCAGGGGGCGCATATGGCTACACCTTC. This gives the protein CASSEISGGAYGYTF.

The J gene is TRBJ2-2, the V gene TRBV11-3; D is possibly TRBD1 or TRBD2 (5 bases each). V was cut by 5 bases and J by 2 bases, with 27 bases left in between. The CDR3 sequence is 20 residues long. CDR1 and CDR2 (germline): SGHNT, YENEEA. CDR3 residues: CASSRTLRGSWQGNTGELFF. The DNA for the CDR3 is TGTGCCAGCAGCCGAACCTTACGGGGATCATGGCAGGGCAACACCGGGGAGCTGTTTTTT.

The rearrangement uses TRBV4-3 and TRBJ1-2; D might be TRBD1 (5 bases). Trimming took off 0 bases at V and 5 bases at J, with 13 bases between the two ends. Germline V gene sequence: CDR1 LGHNA, CDR2 YSLEER. This CDR3 is 15 amino acids long. CDR3 DNA sequence: TGCGCCAGCAGCCAAGACCCAGGGAGTTTATATGGCTACACCTTC. It is translated as CASSQDPGSLYGYTF.

To note about this clone: Other DNA sequences in this sample translate to the same CDR3. This sequence joins TRBV4-2 and TRBJ1-2, with D possibly being TRBD1 (6 bases). Germline-derived CDR1 and CDR2 are LGHNA and YNFKEQ. The CDR3 has 15 residues. V lost 2 bases and J 0 bases, leaving 10 bases between the germline ends. The CDR3 protein is CASSQLQGANYGYTF. As DNA, the CDR3 is TGTGCCAGCAGCCAATTACAGGGAGCTAACTATGGCTACACCTTC.

A few counts support this clone. The chain links TRBV10-3 to TRBJ1-1; D is possibly TRBD1 (5 bases). Per the germline V gene, CDR1 is ENHRY and CDR2 is SYGVKD. Trimming left V 6 bases short and J 7 bases short, with 15 bases between. The CDR3 loop spans 13 amino acids. CDR3: CAISRDQVGEAFF. The CDR3 coding sequence is TGTGCCATCAGCAGGGACCAAGTGGGTGAAGCTTTCTTT.